Sequencing of this T cell receptor (beta chain) was carried out in a study of blood T cell repertoires in COVID-19. Study-level information: Acute-phase and convalescent COVID-19 samples originated in the United States, Italy and Spain. Sources were T cells, B-cell-depleted T cells, or PBMCs; the material itself was cDNA or gDNA.

The CDR3 loop spans 13 amino acids. Trimming shortened V by 1 base and J by 7 bases, and 7 bases separated the two germline ends. Germline CDR1 and CDR2: SGHTA and FQGNSA. Per the study methods: How many nucleated cells were present was estimated from reference gene primer amplification. Clones were sequenced by immunoSEQ multiplex PCR, and TCRdb holds only the in-frame ones, with some missing. The V and J calls and the clone size are those of that table, but D and trimming were determined from the DNA. The sample includes 250,000 or so clones, 70% to 90% of them seen just once. This TCR was sampled from a young man with active or convalescent COVID-19. This chain links TRBV7-2 with TRBJ2-2; the D gene is possibly TRBD1 (5 bases). What was sequenced was peripheral blood. The CDR3 region is CASSLGRGGELFF. Here the CDR3 DNA reads TGTGCCAGCAGCTTAGGAAGGGGCGGGGAGCTGTTTTTT.